One and the same sample provided the 26 T cell receptor beta chains below, sequenced in a study of cytomegalovirus exposure and HLA in healthy donors. PCR was performed using 60 Vbeta and 13 Jbeta primers. TCRdb keeps only in-frame clones here, not all; method: immunoSEQ multiplex PCR. The sample's table shows roughly 120,000 clones. Sequenced: PBMCs. Source of these receptors: a man between 18 and 35 years old in good health and CMV-seronegative.

The rearrangement uses TRBV6-4 and TRBJ2-1; D is possibly TRBD2 (7 bases). This CDR3 region has 15 residues. V was clipped by 0 bases and J by 7 bases, with 13 bases between them. The germline V gene encodes CDR1 MRHNA and CDR2 SNTAGT. The CDR3 here is CASSDSTGGHNEQFF. The DNA of the CDR3 is TGTGCCAGCAGTGACTCCACGGGGGGCCATAATGAGCAGTTCTTC.

Turning to this clone: This CDR3 is also generated by other DNA sequences in the sample. V is TRBV6-6 and J is TRBJ1-4, with D unclear. Between the trimmed V and J ends, which lost 8 bases and 5 bases, there was a span of 15 bases. There are 14 residues in the CDR3. The germline CDR1 and CDR2 sequences are MNHNY and SVGAGI (reference sequence). CDR3 sequence: CASSEGGLNEKLFF. In nucleotides, the CDR3 is TGTGCCAGCTCAGAAGGAGGCCTCAATGAAAAACTGTTTTTT.

The chain carries TRBV7-6 and TRBJ2-7, with D tentatively TRBD2 (5 bases). V was pared by 5 bases and J by 3 bases, with 14 bases between. The CDR3 length is 14 residues. CDR1 and CDR2 from the germline V gene are SGHVS and FNYEAQ. As DNA, the CDR3 is TGTGCCAGCAGCCCCATGGGTGGAGGCTACGAGCAGTACTTC. It yields the protein CASSPMGGGYEQYF.

The chain combines TRBV19 with TRBJ1-6, with D unresolved. CDR3 length equals 16 residues. CDR1 and CDR2 from the germline V gene are LNHDA and SQIVND (reference sequence). Trimming took off 3 bases at V and 0 bases at J, with 9 bases between the two ends. As DNA, the CDR3 is TGTGCCAGTAGTATCCGCGGTGGCTCCTATAATTCACCCCTCCACTTT. Translating gives CASSIRGGSYNSPLHF.

This chain uses TRBV6-5 with TRBJ2-2; D is perhaps TRBD1 (5 bases). The CDR3 has 14 residues. Trimming removed 2 bases from V and 6 bases from J, with 10 bases in between. The germline V gene encodes CDR1 MNHEY and CDR2 SVGAGI. The CDR3, as DNA: TGTGCCAGCAGTTACGGGGCAGTTGCCGGGGAGCTGTTTTTT. Translated: CASSYGAVAGELFF.

The gene calls are TRBV9 and TRBJ2-1, with 14 nucleotides matching TRBD2. Germline values: CDR1 SGDLS, CDR2 YYNGEE. V lost 5 bases, J lost 11 bases, and 9 bases stayed unmatched. There are 15 residues in the CDR3. CDR3: CASREIGTSGSKQFF. CDR3 coding DNA: TGTGCCAGCAGAGAGATAGGGACTAGCGGGAGTAAGCAGTTCTTC.

The chain carries TRBV15 and TRBJ2-1, with D uncertain. The CDR3 spans 13 residues. Germline V gene lookup returns CDR1 LNHNV and CDR2 YYDKDF (reference sequence). The ends were cut back, 5 bases at V and 5 bases at J, with 10 bases in the middle. CDR3 nucleotide sequence: TGTGCCACCAGCTCGTACATTGACAATGAGCAGTTCTTC. It yields the protein CATSSYIDNEQFF. Drawing the rest from reference TRBV15 and TRBJ2-1, the complete variable domain is DAMVIQNPRYQVTQFGKPVTLSCSQTLNHNVMYWYQQKSSQAPKLLFHYYDKDFNNEADTPDNFQSRRPNTSFCFLDIRSPGLGDTAMYLCATSSYIDNEQFFGPGTRLTVL.

This rearrangement joins TRBV28 to TRBJ2-3; 10 bases map to TRBD2. Germline V CDR1 and CDR2: MDHEN, SYDVKM. The CDR3 sequence is 15 residues long. The V and J ends lost 2 bases and 4 bases, in that order; junction bases with no gene match: 3. DNA of the CDR3: TGTGCCAGCAGTTTAGCCAGCGGGAGGGCAGATACGCAGTATTTT. This gives the protein CASSLASGRADTQYF.

V is TRBV2 and J is TRBJ2-1; D may be TRBD2 (5 bases). The CDR3 sequence is 16 residues long. Germline CDR1 reads SNHLY; CDR2 reads FYNNEI. Trimming pared 6 bases from V and 4 bases from J, leaving 19 bases between. In nucleotides, the CDR3 is TGTGCCAGCAGACCCTTTACTAGATCTTTATACAATGAGCAGTTCTTC. This sequence encodes CASRPFTRSLYNEQFF.

This chain links TRBV5-5 with TRBJ1-2; D is ambiguous. Germline-derived CDR1 and CDR2 are SGHKS and YYEKEE (reference sequence). Trimming removed 7 bases from V and 3 bases from J, with 16 bases in between. The CDR3 is 14 residues long. The CDR3 DNA is TGTGCCAGCCAAAATTCGAATATAGACTATGGCTACACCTTC. Its translation is CASQNSNIDYGYTF.

The CDR3 DNA follows: TGTGCCAGTAGTACTGCCGGGACAGGGAAAGATACGCAGTATTTT. Its translation is CASSTAGTGKDTQYF. The rearrangement links TRBV19 to TRBJ2-3; 9 bases are shared with TRBD1. The CDR3 consists of 15 residues. Germline assignment: CDR1 LNHDA and CDR2 SQIVND (reference sequence). The V gene end was trimmed by 4 bases and the J gene end by 5 bases; junction bases not matched to a gene: 7.

The gene calls are TRBV4-1 and TRBJ1-2, with a weak D call TRBD1 (5 bases). The CDR3 runs to 16 residues. Germline V CDR1 and CDR2: MGHRA, YSYEKL. Trimming pared 0 bases from V and 4 bases from J, leaving 15 bases between. CDR3 bases: TGCGCCAGCAGCCAAGACTGGCAGGGTGAAGCCTATGGCTACACCTTC. It yields the protein CASSQDWQGEAYGYTF.

About this clone: The junction shows a germline mismatch at one end, possibly a read error. The chain uses TRBV6-1 and TRBJ2-3; 9 bases match TRBD2. This CDR3 spans 15 amino acids. CDR1 is MNHNS, CDR2 SASEGT, per germline. CDR3 nucleotides: TGTGCCAGCAGTGGTGGGACTAGCAGCACAAATACGCAGTATTTT. This gives the protein CASSGGTSSTNTQYF.

This chain connects TRBV18 to TRBJ2-3, with a possible D match to TRBD1 (6 bases). Trimming stripped 5 bases from V and 7 bases from J, with 19 bases between. The CDR3 is 15 residues long. Germline-derived CDR1 and CDR2 are KGHSH and LQKENI. CDR3 amino acids: CASSSQGQTPNTQYF. The CDR3 DNA is TGTGCCAGCTCATCACAGGGACAAACCCCTAATACGCAGTATTTT.

V is TRBV11-2 and J is TRBJ1-1, with TRBD1 matching over 7 bases. The CDR3 runs 15 residues. V was clipped by 3 bases and J by 5 bases; unmatched bases: 9. The V gene's germline CDR1 is SGHAT and CDR2 FQNNGV. Here the CDR3 DNA reads TGTGCCAGCAGCTTCCCGGAAAGGGACAGAACTGAAGCTTTCTTT. This sequence encodes CASSFPERDRTEAFF. Drawing the rest from reference TRBV11-2 and TRBJ1-1, the complete variable domain is EAGVAQSPRYKIIEKRQSVAFWCNPISGHATLYWYQQILGQGPKLLIQFQNNGVVDDSQLPKDRFSAERLKGVDSTLKIQPAKLEDSAVYLCASSFPERDRTEAFFGQGTRLTVV.

The genes are TRBV29-1 and TRBJ1-5; possibly TRBD1 for D (6 bases). V was clipped by 4 bases and J by 5 bases, with 12 bases between them. There are 13 residues in the CDR3. Germline values: CDR1 SQVTM, CDR2 ANQGSEA. This CDR3 reads CSVGGGSDQPQHF. The CDR3 DNA sequence: TGCAGCGTTGGCGGGGGCTCCGATCAGCCCCAGCATTTT. Full variable domain (rest looked up from reference TRBV29-1 and TRBJ1-5): SAVISQKPSRDICQRGTSLTIQCQVDSQVTMMFWYRQQPGQSLTLIATANQGSEATYESGFVIDKFPISRPNLTFSTLTVSNMSPEDSSIYLCSVGGGSDQPQHFGDGTRLSIL.

This chain joins TRBV19 and TRBJ1-5; D is undetermined. The CDR3 is 13 amino acids. Germline V gene data show CDR1 as LNHDA and CDR2 as SQIVND (reference sequence). V was shortened by 7 bases and J by 2 bases, with 9 bases between the two germline ends. In DNA form, the CDR3 reads TGTGCCAGTATGAGGGAACGCAATCAGCCCCAGCATTTT. Protein sequence: CASMRERNQPQHF.

This chain uses TRBV5-6 with TRBJ1-6, with TRBD1 as a possible D gene (6 bases). The V end lost 6 bases, the J end lost 9 bases, and 22 bases lay between the germline ends. Germline assignment: CDR1 SGHDT and CDR2 YYEEEE. The CDR3 is 16 residues long. CDR3 bases: TGTGCCAGCACCTTAAGGGGGGGGGTTAAAGTTTCACCCCTCCACTTT. The encoded protein is CASTLRGGVKVSPLHF.

This chain connects TRBV6-5 to TRBJ1-2, with 7 positions matching TRBD1. V lost 2 bases, J lost 8 bases, and 8 bases stayed unmatched. The CDR3 sequence is 14 residues long. Germline CDR1 reads MNHEY; CDR2 reads SVGAGI. The DNA for the CDR3 is TGTGCCAGCAGTTACGGCAGGGGGATGGGCGGCTACACCTTC. It yields the protein CASSYGRGMGGYTF.

V is TRBV11-2 and J is TRBJ1-2; perhaps TRBD1 as D (6 bases). This CDR3 region has 16 residues. Germline CDR1 SGHAT, CDR2 FQNNGV. Trimming removed 4 bases from V and 4 bases from J, with 19 bases in between. The chain's CDR3 is CASSSFWTVPIYGYTF. The CDR3 DNA follows: TGTGCCAGCAGCTCATTCTGGACAGTTCCTATCTATGGCTACACCTTC.

This chain links TRBV13 with TRBJ2-2; 11 nucleotides align to TRBD2. Germline V gene sequence: CDR1 PRHDT, CDR2 FYEKMQ (reference sequence). V lost 5 bases and J lost 2; bases outside the gene matches: 4. The CDR3 has 16 amino acids. Here the CDR3 DNA reads TGTGCCAGCAGCGAGGGGACTAGCGGCAACACCGGGGAGCTGTTTTTT. The encoded protein is CASSEGTSGNTGELFF.

The chain joins TRBV6-1 to TRBJ2-3; weak D call: TRBD2 (5 bases). The CDR3 totals 16 residues. Trimming removed 2 bases at V and 0 bases at J, with 12 bases between. Germline CDR1 reads MNHNS; CDR2 reads SASEGT. The CDR3 protein is CASSELGGFSTDTQYF. The CDR3 DNA reads as TGTGCCAGCAGTGAACTCGGAGGATTTAGCACAGATACGCAGTATTTT.

V and J are TRBV10-1 and TRBJ2-5, with TRBD1 matching 8 bases. The DNA end is more similar to TRBJ2-7, so the J call may be wrong. The CDR3 is made up of 14 amino acids. Germline V gives CDR1 WNHNN, CDR2 SYGVQD (reference sequence). The CDR3 region is CASSDDRGSYEQYF. CDR3 nucleotides: TGCGCCAGCAGTGACGACAGGGGATCCTACGAGCAGTACTTC.

The rearrangement joins TRBV4-2 to TRBJ2-5, with 7 positions matching TRBD2. CDR1 LGHNA and CDR2 YNFKEQ come from the germline V gene. This CDR3 is built from 15 residues. V shed 0 bases and J 3 bases; nucleotides not matched to a gene: 4. Here the CDR3 DNA reads TGTGCCAGCAGCCAAGACGGGGGGACTAAAGAGACCCAGTACTTC. Its translation: CASSQDGGTKETQYF.

The J gene is TRBJ2-5, the V gene TRBV28, with 7 bases fitting TRBD2. This CDR3 spans 15 amino acids. The germline V gene has CDR1 MDHEN and CDR2 SYDVKM. After removal of 5 bases from V and 0 bases from J, the junction contained 6 bases not matched to a gene. The CDR3 region is CASSPFGGYQETQYF. CDR3 nucleotides: TGTGCCAGCAGTCCGTTCGGGGGGTACCAAGAGACCCAGTACTTC.

The genes are TRBV5-5 and TRBJ2-1, with 11 bases that match TRBD2. V lost 0 bases and J lost 8; bases outside the gene matches: 13. The CDR3 is made up of 18 amino acids. The germline V gene has CDR1 SGHKS and CDR2 YYEKEE (reference sequence). CDR3 coding DNA: TGTGCCAGCAGCTTGGTGCTAGCGGGAGGCAGGGGTGTTGATGAGCAGTTCTTC. Amino acid sequence: CASSLVLAGGRGVDEQFF. The whole variable domain, filled in from reference TRBV5-5 and TRBJ2-1, reads DAGVTQSPTHLIKTRGQQVTLRCSPISGHKSVSWYQQVLGQGPQFIFQYYEKEERGRGNFPDRFSARQFPNYSSELNVNALLLGDSALYLCASSLVLAGGRGVDEQFFGPGTRLTVL.